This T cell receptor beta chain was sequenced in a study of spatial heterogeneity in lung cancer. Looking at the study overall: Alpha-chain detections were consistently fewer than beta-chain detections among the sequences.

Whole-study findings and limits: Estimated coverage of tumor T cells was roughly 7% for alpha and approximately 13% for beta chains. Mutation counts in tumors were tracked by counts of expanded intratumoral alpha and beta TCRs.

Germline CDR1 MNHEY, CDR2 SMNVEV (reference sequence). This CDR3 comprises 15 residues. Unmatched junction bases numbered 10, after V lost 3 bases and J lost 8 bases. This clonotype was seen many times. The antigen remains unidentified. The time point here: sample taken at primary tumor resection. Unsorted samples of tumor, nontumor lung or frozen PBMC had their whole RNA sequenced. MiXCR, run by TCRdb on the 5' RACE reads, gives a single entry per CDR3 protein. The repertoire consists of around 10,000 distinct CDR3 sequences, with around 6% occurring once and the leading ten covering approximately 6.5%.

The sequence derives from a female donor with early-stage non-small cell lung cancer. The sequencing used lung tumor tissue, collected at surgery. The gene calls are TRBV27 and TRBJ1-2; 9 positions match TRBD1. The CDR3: CASSFRLDRGKGYTF. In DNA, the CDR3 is TGTGCCAGCAGTTTTCGGTTGGACAGGGGTAAAGGCTACACCTTC.